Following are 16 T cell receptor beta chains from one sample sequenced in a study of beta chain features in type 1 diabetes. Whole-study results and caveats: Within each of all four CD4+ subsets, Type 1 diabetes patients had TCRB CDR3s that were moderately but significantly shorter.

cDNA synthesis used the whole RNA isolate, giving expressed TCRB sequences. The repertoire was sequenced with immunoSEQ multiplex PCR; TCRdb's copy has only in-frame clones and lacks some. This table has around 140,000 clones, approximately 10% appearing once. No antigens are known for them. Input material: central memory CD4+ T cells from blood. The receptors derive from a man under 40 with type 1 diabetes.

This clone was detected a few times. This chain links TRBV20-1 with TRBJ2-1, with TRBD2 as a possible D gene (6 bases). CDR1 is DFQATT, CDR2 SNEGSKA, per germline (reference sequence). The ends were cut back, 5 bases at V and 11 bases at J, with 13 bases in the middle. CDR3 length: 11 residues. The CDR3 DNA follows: TGCAGTGCTTCGGACTATCCTCAGCAGTTCTTC. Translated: CSASDYPQQFF.

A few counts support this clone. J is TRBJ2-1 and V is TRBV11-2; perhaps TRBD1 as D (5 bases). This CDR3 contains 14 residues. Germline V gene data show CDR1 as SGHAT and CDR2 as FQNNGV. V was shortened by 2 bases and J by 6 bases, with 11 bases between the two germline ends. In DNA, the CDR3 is TGTGCCAGCAGCTTATCAGTCCAGGGCAATGAGCAGTTCTTC. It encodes CASSLSVQGNEQFF.

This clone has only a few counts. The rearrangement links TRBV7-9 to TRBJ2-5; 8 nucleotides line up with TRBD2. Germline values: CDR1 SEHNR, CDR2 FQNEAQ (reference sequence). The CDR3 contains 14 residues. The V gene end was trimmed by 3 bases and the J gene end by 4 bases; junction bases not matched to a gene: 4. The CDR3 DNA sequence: TGTGCCAGCAGCTTGGGACTAGATGTAGAGACCCAGTACTTC. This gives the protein CASSLGLDVETQYF.

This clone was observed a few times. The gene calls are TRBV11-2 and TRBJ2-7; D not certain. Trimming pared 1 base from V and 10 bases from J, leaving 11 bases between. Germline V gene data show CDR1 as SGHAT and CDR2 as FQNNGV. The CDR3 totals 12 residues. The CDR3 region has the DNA TGTGCCAGCAGCTTAGTGACATTCGTTCAGTACTTC. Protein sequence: CASSLVTFVQYF.

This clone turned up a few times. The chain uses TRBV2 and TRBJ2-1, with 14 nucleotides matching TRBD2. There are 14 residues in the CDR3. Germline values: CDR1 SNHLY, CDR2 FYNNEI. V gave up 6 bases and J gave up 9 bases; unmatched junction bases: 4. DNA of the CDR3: TGTGCCAGCAGGGGGACTAGCGGGGGCGGTGAGCAGTTCTTC. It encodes CASRGTSGGGEQFF.

CDR3 bases: TGTGCCAGCAGCTTAGTCCCCCCCGGGGCAGGGGGTAGGTACGAGCAGTACTTC. Translated, it gives CASSLVPPGAGGRYEQYF. V and J are TRBV7-9 and TRBJ2-7; 7 bases fit TRBD1. Germline CDR1 and CDR2: SEHNR and FQNEAQ (reference sequence). The CDR3 spans 18 residues. V lost 1 base to trimming and J lost 4 bases; unmatched junction nucleotides: 16.

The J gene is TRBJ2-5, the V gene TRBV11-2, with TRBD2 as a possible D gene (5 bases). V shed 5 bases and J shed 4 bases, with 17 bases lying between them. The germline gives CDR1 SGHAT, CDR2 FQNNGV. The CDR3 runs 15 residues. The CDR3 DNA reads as TGTGCCAGCAGCCCACGAGGGCCAGCTGGAGAGACCCAGTACTTC. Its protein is CASSPRGPAGETQYF.

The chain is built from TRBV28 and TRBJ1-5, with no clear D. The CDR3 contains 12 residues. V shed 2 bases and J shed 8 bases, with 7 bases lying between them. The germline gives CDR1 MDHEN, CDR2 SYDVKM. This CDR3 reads CASSLRGEPQHF. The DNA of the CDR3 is TGTGCCAGCAGTTTAAGAGGTGAGCCCCAGCATTTT.

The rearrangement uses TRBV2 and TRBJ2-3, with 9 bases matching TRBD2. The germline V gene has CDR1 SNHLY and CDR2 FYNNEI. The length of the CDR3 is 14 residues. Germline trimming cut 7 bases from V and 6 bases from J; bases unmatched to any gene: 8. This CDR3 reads CASTGLAPSDTQYF. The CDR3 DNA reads TGTGCCAGCACCGGACTAGCGCCCTCGGATACGCAGTATTTT.

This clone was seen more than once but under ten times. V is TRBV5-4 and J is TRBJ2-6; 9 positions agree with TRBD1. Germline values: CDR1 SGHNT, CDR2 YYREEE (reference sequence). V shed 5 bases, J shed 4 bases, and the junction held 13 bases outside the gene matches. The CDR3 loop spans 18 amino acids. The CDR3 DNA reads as TGTGCCAGCAGAAGGGGAACAGGGGGCGCGTCAGGGGCCAACGTCCTGACTTTC. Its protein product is CASRRGTGGASGANVLTF.

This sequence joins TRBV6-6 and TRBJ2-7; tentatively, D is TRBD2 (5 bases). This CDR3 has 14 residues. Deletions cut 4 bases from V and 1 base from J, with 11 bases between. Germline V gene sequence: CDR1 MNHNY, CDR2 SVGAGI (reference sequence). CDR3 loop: CASSLYGISYEQYF. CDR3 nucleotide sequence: TGTGCCAGCAGTTTGTACGGGATTTCCTACGAGCAGTACTTC.

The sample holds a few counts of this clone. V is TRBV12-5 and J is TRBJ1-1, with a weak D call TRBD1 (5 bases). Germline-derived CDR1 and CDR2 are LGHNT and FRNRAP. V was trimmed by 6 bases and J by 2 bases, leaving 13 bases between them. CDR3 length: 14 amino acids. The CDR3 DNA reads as TGTGCTAGTGGCACCGATCAGGGCAACACTGAAGCTTTCTTT. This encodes CASGTDQGNTEAFF.

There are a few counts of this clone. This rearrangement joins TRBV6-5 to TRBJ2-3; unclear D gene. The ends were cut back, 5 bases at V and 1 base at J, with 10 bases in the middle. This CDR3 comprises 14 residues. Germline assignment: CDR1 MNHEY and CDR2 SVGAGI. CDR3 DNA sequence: TGTGCCAGCAGTGAACGTCGCGGCACAGATACGCAGTATTTT. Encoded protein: CASSERRGTDTQYF.

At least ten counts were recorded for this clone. Here the CDR3 DNA reads TGTGCCAGTAGTTCCCTCTCTTCGTTGGAGACCCAGTACTTC. Its protein is CASSSLSSLETQYF. This chain joins TRBV19 and TRBJ2-5; D is unresolved. Germline values: CDR1 LNHDA, CDR2 SQIVND (reference sequence). The CDR3 loop spans 14 amino acids. Trimming cost V 5 bases and J 5 bases, with 15 bases left between them.

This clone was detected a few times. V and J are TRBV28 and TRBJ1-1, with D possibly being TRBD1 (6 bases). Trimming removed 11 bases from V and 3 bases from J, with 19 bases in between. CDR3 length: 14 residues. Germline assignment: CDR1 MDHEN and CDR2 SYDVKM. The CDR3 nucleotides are TGTGCCTACCGGAAGGGGGGGGTTCACACTGAAGCTTTCTTT. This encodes CAYRKGGVHTEAFF. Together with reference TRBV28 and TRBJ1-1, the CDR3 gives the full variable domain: DVKVTQSSRYLVKRTGEKVFLECVQDMDHENMFWYRQDPGLGLRLIYFSYDVKMKEKGDIPEGYSVSREKKERFSLILESASTNQTSMYLCAYRKGGVHTEAFFGQGTRLTVV.

The CDR3, as DNA: TGCGCCAGCAGCTTGGATCCAGGGAACTCTGGAAACACCATATATTTT. Its translation: CASSLDPGNSGNTIYF. The chain carries TRBV5-1 and TRBJ1-3; D is perhaps TRBD1 (5 bases). The CDR3 contains 16 residues. In germline, CDR1 is SGHRS, CDR2 YFSETQ. V was trimmed by 0 bases and J by 0 bases, leaving 10 bases between them.